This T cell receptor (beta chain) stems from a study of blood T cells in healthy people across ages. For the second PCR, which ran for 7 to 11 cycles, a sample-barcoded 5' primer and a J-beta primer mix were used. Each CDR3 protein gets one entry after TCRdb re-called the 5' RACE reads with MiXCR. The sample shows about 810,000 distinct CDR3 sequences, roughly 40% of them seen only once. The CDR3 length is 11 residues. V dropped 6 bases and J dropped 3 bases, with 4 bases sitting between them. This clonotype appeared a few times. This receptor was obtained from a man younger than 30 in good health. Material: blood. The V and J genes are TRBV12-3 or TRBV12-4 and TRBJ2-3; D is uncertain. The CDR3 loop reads CASSKTDTQYF. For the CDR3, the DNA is TGTGCCAGCAGCAAAACAGATACGCAGTATTTT.